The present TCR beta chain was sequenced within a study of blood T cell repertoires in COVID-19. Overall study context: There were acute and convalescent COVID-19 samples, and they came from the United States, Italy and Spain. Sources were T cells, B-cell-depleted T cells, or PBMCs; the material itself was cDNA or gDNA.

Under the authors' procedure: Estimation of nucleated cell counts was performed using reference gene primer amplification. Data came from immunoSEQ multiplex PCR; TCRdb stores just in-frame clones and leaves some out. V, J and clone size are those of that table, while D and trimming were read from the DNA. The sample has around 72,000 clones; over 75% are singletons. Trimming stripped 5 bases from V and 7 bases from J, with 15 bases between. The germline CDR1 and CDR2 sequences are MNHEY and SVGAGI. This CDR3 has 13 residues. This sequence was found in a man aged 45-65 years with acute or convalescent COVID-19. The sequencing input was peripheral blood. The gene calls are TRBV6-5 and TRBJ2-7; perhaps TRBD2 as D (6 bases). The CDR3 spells CASSTASGGEQYF. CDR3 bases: TGTGCCAGCAGTACAGCCAGTGGGGGGGAGCAGTACTTC.